Below are 25 T cell receptor beta chains sequenced from a single sample in a study of molecular identifiers for immune sequencing clone quantification (dated by TCRdb to between 2018 and 2020). Library creation used PCR. The sample was run on an Illumina HiSeq 4000. TCRdb applied fastp at Q25 and MiXCR to the public reads, then kept only in-frame beta chains. Rows with one shared CDR3 protein collapse into an entry with the most common genes and DNA. Recorded for this sample are about 640,000 distinct CDR3 sequences; roughly 21% of them occurred a single time. The ten largest clones take up roughly 0.9% of the sample. Sequencing used naive CD8+ T cells from blood, with Jurkat cell RNA spiked in. This sample's cell subset or site label indicates: FACS-sorted CD8+CD4-CCR7+CD45RA+ naive T cells. Receptor source: a human donor in good health. Some libraries in this study had Jurkat cell RNA spiked in.

In this sample, this clonotype turned up many times. The V and J genes are TRBV19 and TRBJ2-3; 8 nucleotides match TRBD2. With 4 bases clipped from V and 4 bases from J, the junction kept 4 bases outside the gene matches. Germline CDR1 is LNHDA and CDR2 is SQIVND (reference sequence). The CDR3 has 14 amino acids. The CDR3 nucleotides read TGTGCCAGTAGTAAGCGGGGGCTGGCAGATACGCAGTATTTT. Its protein is CASSKRGLADTQYF. Together with reference TRBV19 and TRBJ2-3, the CDR3 gives the full variable domain: DGGITQSPKYLFRKEGQNVTLSCEQNLNHDAMYWYRQDPGQGLRLIYYSQIVNDFQKGDIAEGYSVSREKKESFPLTVTSAQKNPTAFYLCASSKRGLADTQYFGPGTRLTVL.

Notes on this clonotype: A read error is possible here, since a much larger clone lies one base away. The chain employs TRBV7-9 and TRBJ2-7; D possibly corresponds to TRBD2 (7 bases). Trimming shortened V by 8 bases and J by 5 bases, and 13 bases separated the two germline ends. The CDR3 has 12 amino acids. From germline, CDR1 is SEHNR and CDR2 FQNEAQ (reference sequence). The CDR3 reads CASGGAGDEQYF. The DNA for the CDR3 is TGTGCCAGCGGGGGGGCAGGGGACGAGCAGTACTTC.

The rearrangement uses TRBV12-3 or TRBV12-4 and TRBJ1-6; no clear D gene. Trimming stripped 7 bases from V and 4 bases from J, with 8 bases between. This CDR3 region has 13 residues. CDR3 protein: CASTESYNSPLHF. CDR3 bases: TGTGCCAGCACTGAGAGTTATAATTCACCCCTCCACTTT.

This clonotype was found many times. V gene TRBV6-2 or TRBV6-3 combines with J gene TRBJ1-5; 7 bases fit TRBD1. The CDR3 consists of 15 residues. The trim removed 4 bases at V and 7 bases at J, leaving 10 bases unmatched. Germline V lookup: CDR1 MNHEY, CDR2 SVGEGT. The CDR3 loop is CASSWTGGLDQPQHF. The DNA of the CDR3 is TGTGCCAGCAGTTGGACAGGCGGACTGGACCAGCCCCAGCATTTT.

CDR3 DNA sequence: TGTGCCAGCAGACCTCTAGCGGGGGCGCACACAGATACGCAGTATTTT. Translated: CASRPLAGAHTDTQYF. V and J are TRBV6-2 or TRBV6-3 and TRBJ2-3; 10 nucleotides align to TRBD2. V was pared by 6 bases and J by 2 bases, with 8 bases of the junction left unmatched. CDR3 length: 16 amino acids. Germline V gene sequence: CDR1 MNHEY, CDR2 SVGEGT.

The sample holds a few counts of this clonotype. The V call is TRBV20-1, the J call TRBJ2-5, with D uncertain. Germline V gene lookup returns CDR1 DFQATT and CDR2 SNEGSKA (reference sequence). V was cut by 6 bases and J by 5 bases, with 19 bases left in between. This CDR3 is built from 14 residues. The chain's CDR3 is CSATSQDTWETQYF. The CDR3, as DNA: TGCAGTGCCACCTCTCAGGATACGTGGGAGACCCAGTACTTC.

V and J are TRBV4-3 and TRBJ2-1; 8 bases map to TRBD1. Germline trimming cut 0 bases from V and 7 bases from J; bases unmatched to any gene: 8. The CDR3 is 16 amino acids. Germline V gene lookup returns CDR1 LGHNA and CDR2 YSLEER. As DNA, the CDR3 is TGCGCCAGCAGCCAAGATCGGAGGGGACAGGCTAATGAGCAGTTCTTC. It is translated as CASSQDRRGQANEQFF.

This sequence joins TRBV12-3 or TRBV12-4 and TRBJ2-7; the D gene is possibly TRBD2 (6 bases). The CDR3 is 14 amino acids. V lost 6 bases to trimming and J lost 3 bases, with 15 bases between them. CDR3 nucleotides: TGTGCCAGCAGCATGGGGAGGAACAGCTACGAGCAGTACTTC. Translated: CASSMGRNSYEQYF.

This clonotype was detected a few times. The chain combines TRBV4-1 with TRBJ2-1; D is undetermined. The CDR3 extends over 16 amino acids. Trimming removed 3 bases from V and 0 bases from J, with 12 bases in between. Germline loops: CDR1 MGHRA, CDR2 YSYEKL. CDR3 sequence reads: CASSHLDWSSYNEQFF. The CDR3 DNA reads TGCGCCAGCAGCCACCTTGACTGGAGCTCCTACAATGAGCAGTTCTTC.

This clonotype was found many times. The chain uses TRBV6-6 and TRBJ2-1; TRBD2 is a possible D gene (5 bases). Trimming took 2 bases from V and 0 from J, leaving 20 bases between them. This CDR3 has 19 residues. Germline V lookup: CDR1 MNHNY, CDR2 SVGAGI (reference sequence). CDR3 amino acids: CASSYDFAEVERSYNEQFF. In DNA form, the CDR3 reads TGTGCCAGCAGTTACGATTTCGCGGAGGTCGAGCGCTCCTACAATGAGCAGTTCTTC.

This clonotype has at least ten counts. J is TRBJ2-5 and V is TRBV4-2; D gene unclear. Trimming pared 0 bases from V and 2 bases from J, leaving 10 bases between. CDR1 and CDR2 (germline): LGHNA, YNFKEQ. The CDR3 contains 15 residues. The CDR3 nucleotides read TGTGCCAGCAGCCAAGATCTCTGGAGTCAAGAGACCCAGTACTTC. This sequence encodes CASSQDLWSQETQYF.

This clonotype has only a few counts. The rearrangement uses TRBV13 and TRBJ2-6, with D possibly TRBD2 on 5 matching bases. Per the germline V gene, CDR1 is PRHDT and CDR2 is FYEKMQ (reference sequence). V lost 3 bases to trimming and J lost 2 bases, with 17 bases between them. The CDR3 extends over 18 amino acids. The CDR3, as DNA: TGTGCCAGCAGCTTCGGGGTGGGTCCGGTGCCTGGGGCCAACGTCCTGACTTTC. Amino acid sequence: CASSFGVGPVPGANVLTF. Filled out from reference TRBV13 and TRBJ2-6, the complete variable domain reads AAGVIQSPRHLIKEKRETATLKCYPIPRHDTVYWYQQGPGQDPQFLISFYEKMQSDKGSIPDRFSAQQFSDYHSELNMSSLELGDSALYFCASSFGVGPVPGANVLTFGAGSRLTVL.

The sample holds many counts of this clonotype. This chain uses TRBV21-1 with TRBJ2-2; the table's D call, TRBD2, was not checked against the DNA. TRBV21-1 is labeled a pseudogene. The CDR3 has 15 residues. The CDR3: CATDPVARDTGELFF. The CDR3 DNA reads TGTGCCACCGACCCCGTCGCGCGGGACACCGGGGAGCTGTTTTTT.

As concerns this clonotype: A junction end diverges from the germline sequence, so it may reflect a read error. The J gene is TRBJ1-4, the V gene TRBV6-4; D possibly corresponds to TRBD1 (5 bases). This CDR3 spans 17 amino acids. CDR1 is MRHNA and CDR2 is SNTAGT in the germline V gene. This CDR3 reads CASSGDSVVATNEELFF. DNA for the CDR3: TGTGCCAGCAGTGGGGACTCAGTAGTTGCAACTAATGAAGAACTGTTTTTT.

Details on this clonotype: A much larger clone lies a single base off, so this may be a read error. The missing conserved phenylalanine or tryptophan at the end of this CDR3 makes a read error likely. V usage is TRBV7-6 and J usage is TRBJ2-1; D unresolved. Germline CDR1 is SGHVS and CDR2 is FNYEAQ. The CDR3 has 12 amino acids. V dropped 5 bases and J dropped 8 bases, with 10 bases sitting between them. CDR3 region: CASSRIEDEQFS. For the CDR3, the DNA is TGTGCCAGCAGCCGGATCGAGGATGAGCAGTTCTCC.

This clonotype was observed at least ten times. The chain uses TRBV19 and TRBJ1-3; tentative D call: TRBD1 (5 bases). Trimming removed 5 bases at V and 0 bases at J, with 14 bases between. Germline CDR1 and CDR2: LNHDA and SQIVND (reference sequence). The CDR3 is made up of 16 amino acids. CDR3 region: CASSSLFGGSGNTIYF. CDR3 DNA sequence: TGTGCCAGTAGTTCCCTTTTCGGGGGCTCTGGAAACACCATATATTTT.

This clonotype was found once. The chain carries TRBV21-1 and TRBJ2-7; TRBD1, the table's D call, lacks a check against the DNA. TRBV21-1 is a recognized pseudogene. This CDR3 spans 17 amino acids. CDR3 in amino acids: CASSKEGNRVALGEQYF. The CDR3 coding sequence is TGTGCCAGCAGCAAAGAGGGGAACAGGGTCGCGCTGGGGGAGCAGTACTTC.

This clonotype was found many times. The V call is TRBV5-4, the J call TRBJ2-5; 8 nucleotides agree with TRBD1. The CDR3 contains 17 residues. Germline V gives CDR1 SGHNT, CDR2 YYREEE (reference sequence). With V trimmed by 2 bases and J by 0 bases, 9 bases remained unmatched. The CDR3 reads CASSLLGQGANQETQYF. CDR3 DNA sequence: TGTGCCAGCAGCTTACTCGGCCAGGGGGCAAACCAAGAGACCCAGTACTTC.

This clonotype occurred many times. The chain's CDR3 is CASSLTGGSGANVLTF. The CDR3 DNA reads TGTGCCAGCAGCCTTACGGGGGGCTCTGGGGCCAACGTCCTGACTTTC. V gene TRBV7-9 combines with J gene TRBJ2-6; 7 nucleotides line up with TRBD2. Germline V lookup: CDR1 SEHNR, CDR2 FQNEAQ (reference sequence). This CDR3 has 16 amino acids. The V segment lost 5 bases and the J segment 0 bases; nucleotides outside the gene matches: 4.

This clonotype was counted many times. J is TRBJ1-5 and V is TRBV30; TRBD1 is a possible D gene (6 bases). The CDR3 extends over 14 amino acids. Germline V gene lookup returns CDR1 GTSNPN and CDR2 SVGIG (reference sequence). V was pared by 3 bases and J by 1 base, with 10 bases between. The CDR3 DNA reads TGTGCCTGGAGCGTAGGACAGAGCAATCAGCCCCAGCATTTT. This encodes CAWSVGQSNQPQHF.

This clonotype turned up a few times. V usage is TRBV21-1 and J usage is TRBJ2-7; TRBD2 is taken as the D call from the table, unchecked against the DNA. TRBV21-1 is a known pseudogene. This CDR3 contains 17 residues. CDR3 sequence: CASSKSKTSGRRYEQYF. CDR3 nucleotide sequence: TGTGCCAGCAGCAAATCTAAGACTAGCGGGAGACGGTACGAGCAGTACTTC.

Notes on this clonotype: Relative to the germline gene, one junction end is altered; a read error may explain this. The gene calls are TRBV19 and TRBJ1-1; D perhaps matches TRBD1 (5 bases). There are 13 residues in the CDR3. From germline, CDR1 is LNHDA and CDR2 SQIVND (reference sequence). The CDR3 sequence: CASSKGVNTEAYF. The CDR3 region has the DNA TGTGCCAGTAGTAAAGGGGTGAACACTGAAGCTTACTTT.

This clonotype was picked up a small number of times. The genes are TRBV19 and TRBJ1-5; D is ambiguous. Germline V gives CDR1 LNHDA, CDR2 SQIVND (reference sequence). The CDR3 runs 15 residues. V lost 9 bases and J lost 0, with 15 bases in between. CDR3 amino acids: CASTVGASSNQPQHF. CDR3 DNA: TGTGCCAGCACGGTGGGCGCCTCTAGCAATCAGCCCCAGCATTTT.

On this clonotype: The junction does not match germline at one end; this may be a read error. J is TRBJ1-1 and V is TRBV6-5; D might be TRBD1 (6 bases). The CDR3 runs 16 residues. Per the germline V gene, CDR1 is MNHEY and CDR2 is SVGAGI. The CDR3 spells CASSYGFGGRDTEASF. CDR3 in DNA: TGTGCCAGCAGTTACGGATTCGGTGGGCGGGACACTGAAGCTTCCTTT.

At least ten counts were recorded for this clonotype. The J gene is TRBJ2-7, the V gene TRBV18; possibly TRBD2 for D (6 bases). Germline lookup yields CDR1 KGHSH and CDR2 LQKENI. The CDR3 is made up of 13 amino acids. Trimming took off 6 bases at V and 3 bases at J, with 12 bases between the two ends. CDR3 loop: CASSPGDGYEQYF. The CDR3 DNA is TGTGCCAGCTCCCCGGGGGACGGCTACGAGCAGTACTTC.